This is a list of T cell receptor beta chains from one sample in a study of blood T cell repertoires in COVID-19. The repertoire was sequenced with immunoSEQ multiplex PCR; TCRdb's copy has only in-frame clones and lacks some. Of around 380,000 clones listed, about four fifths were seen once; the top ten hold roughly 1.2%. Sequencing was carried out using peripheral blood. The receptors derive from a human donor with acute or convalescent COVID-19. The donor label of this sample is uncertain. CDR3s include the opening cysteine and the closing phenylalanine or tryptophan. The order of the fields is V gene, D gene, clone size, J gene, CDR3 DNA, CDR3 protein. A D gene is named only where the DNA matches it firmly. Clone size appears in some rows only: once, few, many, or a class for an expanded clone.

TRBV19,TRBD1,few,TRBJ1-2,TGTGCCAGTACCATGGCCGGGACAGGGGGTTATGGCTACACCTTC,CASTMAGTGGYGYTF
TRBV25-1,TRBD2,.,TRBJ2-7,TGTGCCAGCAGTGGCTGGACTAGGCGGTTCTCCTACGAGCAGTACTTC,CASSGWTRRFSYEQYF
TRBV18,.,.,TRBJ1-1,TGTGCCAGCTCACCTTCCCGGTTGGGGCTGGGAACTGAAGCTTTCTTT,CASSPSRLGLGTEAFF
TRBV5-1,TRBD2,.,TRBJ2-1,TGCGCCAGCAGCTTGGTAGCGGGAGCGGTGAATGAGCAGTTCTTC,CASSLVAGAVNEQFF
TRBV7-9,.,.,TRBJ1-2,TGTGCCAGCAGCTTGGGCCGACCCTATGGCTACACCTTC,CASSLGRPYGYTF
TRBV19,TRBD1,.,TRBJ1-1,TGTGCCAGTAGCCCAAACAGGGGTAGGGCTTTCTTT,CASSPNRGRAFF
TRBV5-1,.,few,TRBJ1-1,TGCGCCAGCAGCCCACAGGGTGTTGGCACTGAAGCTTTCTTT,CASSPQGVGTEAFF
TRBV5-1,.,.,TRBJ1-3,TGCGCCAGCAGCTTGGGACAGTACGGAAACACCATATATTTT,CASSLGQYGNTIYF
TRBV30,TRBD1,.,TRBJ1-5,TGTGCCTGGGACTTGGGGACAGCCAGCTTCGGGAATCAGCCCCAGCATTTT,CAWDLGTASFGNQPQHF
TRBV4-2,.,.,TRBJ1-4,TGTGCCAGCAGCCAACCAGGGTCAAGTGAAAAACTGTTTTTT,CASSQPGSSEKLFF
TRBV28,TRBD1,.,TRBJ1-2,TGTGCCAGCAGGTTACAGGGGAACTATGGCTACACCTTC,CASRLQGNYGYTF
TRBV10-2,.,.,TRBJ1-6,TGCGCCAGCAGTGGGACAGATAATTCACCCCTCCACTTT,CASSGTDNSPLHF
TRBV6-1,.,.,TRBJ1-6,TGTGCCAGCAGTGAAGTTGGAGATTCACCCCTCCACTTT,CASSEVGDSPLHF
TRBV28,.,.,TRBJ1-1,TGTGCCAGCAGTTTATCAGGGCTCACTGAAGCTTTCTTT,CASSLSGLTEAFF
TRBV30,.,.,TRBJ1-2,TGTGCCTGGGCCGGGTTGGGGGAGGCCTATGGCTACACCTTC,CAWAGLGEAYGYTF
TRBV7-9,.,.,TRBJ1-3,TGTGCCAGCAGCCCCAGGGCGTCTGGAAACACCATATATTTT,CASSPRASGNTIYF
TRBV19,TRBD1,.,TRBJ1-6,TGTGCCAGTAGTCTTCGGACAGGGGGATCTTCACCCCTCCACTTT,CASSLRTGGSSPLHF
TRBV28,.,.,TRBJ1-6,TGTGCCAGCAGCTTGCCCCCAGGGAATAATTCACCCCTCCACTTT,CASSLPPGNNSPLHF
TRBV4-1,TRBD1,.,TRBJ1-3,TGCGCCAGCAGCCAAGTGGAACAGGGGGCTGATGGAAACACCATATATTTT,CASSQVEQGADGNTIYF
TRBV6-5,TRBD2,few,TRBJ2-2,TGTGCCAGCATCTTTTGGGAGGGTGGGACCGGGGAGCTGTTTTTT,CASIFWEGGTGELFF
TRBV27,TRBD2,many,TRBJ2-1,TGTGCCAGCGGGGGAACTAGCGGGAGGTACAATGAGCAGTTCTTC,CASGGTSGRYNEQFF
TRBV7-9,.,.,TRBJ1-1,TGTGCCAGCAGCTCCTGGACAGTTATGAACACTGAAGCTTTCTTT,CASSSWTVMNTEAFF
TRBV29-1,.,.,TRBJ2-5,TGCAGCGTTGGGGAGGGGGGCCTAGGGCCCCAGTACTTC,CSVGEGGLGPQYF
TRBV4-1,TRBD1,.,TRBJ2-1,TGCGCCAGCAGCCTCCGGGACAGGGATAAGGGTGAGCAGTTCTTC,CASSLRDRDKGEQFF
TRBV20-1,TRBD2,.,TRBJ2-3,TGCAGTGCTAGTAGGCCTAGCGGGGAAGATACGCAGTATTTT,CSASRPSGEDTQYF
TRBV18,TRBD1,.,TRBJ1-1,TGTGCCAGCTCAGGACAGGGGGCTAGGTACACTGAAGCTTTCTTT,CASSGQGARYTEAFF
TRBV2,TRBD1,.,TRBJ1-2,TGTGCCAGCAGCTCGGAGACAGGGGGTCGATATGGCTACACCTTC,CASSSETGGRYGYTF
TRBV11-2,TRBD1,.,TRBJ1-1,TGTGCCAGCAGTCAAACCCGGGACAGGAGAGAAGCTTTCTTT,CASSQTRDRREAFF
TRBV6-5,TRBD1,.,TRBJ1-1,TGTGCCAGCAGTTACCCCCAGGGGGGAATCGCCGAAGCTTTCTTT,CASSYPQGGIAEAFF
TRBV5-1,.,.,TRBJ2-7,TGCGCCAGCAGCTTCGGCTACGAGCAGTACTTC,CASSFGYEQYF
TRBV28,.,.,TRBJ1-1,TGTGCCAGCAAGACAAACACTGAAGCTTTCTTT,CASKTNTEAFF
TRBV5-4,.,.,TRBJ1-1,TGTGCCAGCAGCTTGGACCGTACTACGAACACTGAAGCTTTCTTT,CASSLDRTTNTEAFF
TRBV7-9,TRBD1,.,TRBJ1-2,TGTGCCAGCAGCTTGGGACAGGAAACCTATGGCTACACCTTC,CASSLGQETYGYTF
TRBV28,TRBD1,.,TRBJ1-6,TGTGCCAGCAGTCCGTCGACAGGGGGCAGATCACCCCTCCACTTT,CASSPSTGGRSPLHF
TRBV12-3/TRBV12-4,.,.,TRBJ2-1,TGTGCCAGCATGGTCTTAGTCGGGAATGAGCAGTTCTTC,CASMVLVGNEQFF
TRBV6-1,.,.,TRBJ1-1,TGTGCCAGCAGTGAAGTCAGGACTGAAGCTTTCTTT,CASSEVRTEAFF
TRBV18,TRBD1,once,TRBJ2-7,TGTGCCAGCTCAATCGGACAGGGAGGATCACACGAGCAGTACTTC,CASSIGQGGSHEQYF
TRBV15,.,.,TRBJ1-3,TGTGCCACCAGCAGAGACAGAGGCTCTGGAAACACCATATATTTT,CATSRDRGSGNTIYF